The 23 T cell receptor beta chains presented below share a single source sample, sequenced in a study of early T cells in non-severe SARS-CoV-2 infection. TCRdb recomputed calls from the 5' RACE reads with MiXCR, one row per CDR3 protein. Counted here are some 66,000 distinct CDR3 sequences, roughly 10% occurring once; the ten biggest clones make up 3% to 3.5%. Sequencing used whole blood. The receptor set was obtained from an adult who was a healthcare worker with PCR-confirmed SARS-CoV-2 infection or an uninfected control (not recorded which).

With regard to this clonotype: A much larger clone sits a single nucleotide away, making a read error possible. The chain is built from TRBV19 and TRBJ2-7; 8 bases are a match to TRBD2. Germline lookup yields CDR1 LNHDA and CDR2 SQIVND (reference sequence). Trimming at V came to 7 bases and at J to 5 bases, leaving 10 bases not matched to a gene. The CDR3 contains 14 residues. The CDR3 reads CASMSTSGSNEQYF. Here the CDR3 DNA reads TGTGCCAGTATGAGTACTAGCGGATCCAACGAGCAGTACTTC.

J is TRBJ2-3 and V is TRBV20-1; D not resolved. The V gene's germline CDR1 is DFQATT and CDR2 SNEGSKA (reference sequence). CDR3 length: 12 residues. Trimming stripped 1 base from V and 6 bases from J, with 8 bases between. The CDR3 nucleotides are TGCAGTGCTAGAGCGATTTTGGATACGCAGTATTTT. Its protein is CSARAILDTQYF.

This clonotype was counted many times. CDR3 DNA: TGTGCCAGCAGTTTAGGGGGCAGCTACTATGGCTACACCTTC. Protein: CASSLGGSYYGYTF. This chain links TRBV12-3 or TRBV12-4 with TRBJ1-2; D may be TRBD1 (5 bases). V was clipped by 1 base and J by 3 bases, with 9 bases between them. The CDR3 has 14 residues.

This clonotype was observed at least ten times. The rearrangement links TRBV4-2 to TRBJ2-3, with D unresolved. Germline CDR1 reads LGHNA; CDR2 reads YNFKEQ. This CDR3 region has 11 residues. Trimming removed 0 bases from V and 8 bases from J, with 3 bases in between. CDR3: CASSQDSTQYF. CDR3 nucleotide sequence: TGTGCCAGCAGCCAAGATTCTACGCAGTATTTT.

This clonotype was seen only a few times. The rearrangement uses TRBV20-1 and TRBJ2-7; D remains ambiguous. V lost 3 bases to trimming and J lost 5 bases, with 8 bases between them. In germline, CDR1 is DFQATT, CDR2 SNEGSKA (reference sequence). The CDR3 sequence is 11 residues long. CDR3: CSASPSHEQYF. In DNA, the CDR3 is TGCAGTGCTAGCCCCAGCCACGAGCAGTACTTC.

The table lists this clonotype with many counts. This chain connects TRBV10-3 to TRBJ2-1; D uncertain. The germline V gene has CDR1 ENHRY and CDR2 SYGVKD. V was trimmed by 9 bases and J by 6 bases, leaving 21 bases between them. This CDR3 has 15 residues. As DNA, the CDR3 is TGTGCCATACAGCATCCCGGGCCCAAGGGCAATGAGCAGTTCTTC. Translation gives CAIQHPGPKGNEQFF.

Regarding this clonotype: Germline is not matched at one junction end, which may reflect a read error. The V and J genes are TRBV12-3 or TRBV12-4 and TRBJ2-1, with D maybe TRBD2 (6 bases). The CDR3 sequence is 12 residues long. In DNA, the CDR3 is TGTGCCAGCAGGGGGACTTACATTGAGCAGTTCTTC. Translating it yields CASRGTYIEQFF.

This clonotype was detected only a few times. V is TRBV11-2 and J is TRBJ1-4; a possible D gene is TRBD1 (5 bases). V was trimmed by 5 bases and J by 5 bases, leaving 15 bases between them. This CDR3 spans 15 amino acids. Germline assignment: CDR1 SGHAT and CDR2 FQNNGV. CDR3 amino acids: CASSPSQGQNEKLFF. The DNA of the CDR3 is TGTGCCAGCAGCCCCAGTCAGGGTCAGAATGAAAAACTGTTTTTT.

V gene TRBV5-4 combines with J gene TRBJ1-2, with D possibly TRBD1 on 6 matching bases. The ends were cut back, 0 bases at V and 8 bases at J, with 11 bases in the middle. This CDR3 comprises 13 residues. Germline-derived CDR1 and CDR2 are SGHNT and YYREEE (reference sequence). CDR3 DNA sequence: TGTGCCAGCAGCTTGGAACAGGGAAGAGGCTACACCTTC. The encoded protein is CASSLEQGRGYTF.

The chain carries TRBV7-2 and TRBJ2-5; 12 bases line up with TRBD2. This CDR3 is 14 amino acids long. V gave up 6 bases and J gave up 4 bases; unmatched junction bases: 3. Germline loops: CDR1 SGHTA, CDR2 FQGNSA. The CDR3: CASRTGLAGETQYF. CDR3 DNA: TGTGCCAGCAGAACGGGACTAGCGGGAGAGACCCAGTACTTC.

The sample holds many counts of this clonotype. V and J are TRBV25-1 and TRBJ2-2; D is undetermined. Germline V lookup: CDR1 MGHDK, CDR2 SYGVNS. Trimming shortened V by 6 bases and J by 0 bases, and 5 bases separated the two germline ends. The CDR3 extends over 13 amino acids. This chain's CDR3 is CASRHTNTGELFF. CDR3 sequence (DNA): TGTGCCAGCAGACACACGAACACCGGGGAGCTGTTTTTT.

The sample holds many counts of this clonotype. The chain's CDR3 is CSASSGILSGYTF. CDR3 coding DNA: TGCAGTGCTAGTTCGGGTATCCTTAGCGGCTACACCTTC. V is TRBV20-1 and J is TRBJ1-2; unclear D gene. The CDR3 has 13 amino acids. V was shortened by 3 bases and J by 8 bases, with 16 bases between the two germline ends. CDR1 is DFQATT and CDR2 is SNEGSKA in the germline V gene (reference sequence).

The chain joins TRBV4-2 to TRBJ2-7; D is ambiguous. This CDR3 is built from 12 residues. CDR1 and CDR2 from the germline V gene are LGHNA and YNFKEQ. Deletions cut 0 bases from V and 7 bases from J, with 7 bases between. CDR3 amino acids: CASSQDPSEQYF. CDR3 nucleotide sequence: TGTGCCAGCAGCCAAGACCCCTCTGAGCAGTACTTC.

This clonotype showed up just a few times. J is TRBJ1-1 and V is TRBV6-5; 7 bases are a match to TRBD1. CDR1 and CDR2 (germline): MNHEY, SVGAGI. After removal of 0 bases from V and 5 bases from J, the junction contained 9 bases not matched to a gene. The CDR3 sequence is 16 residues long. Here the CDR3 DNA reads TGTGCCAGCAGTTACTCCCGGCTGGACAGGTGGACTGAAGCTTTCTTT. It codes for CASSYSRLDRWTEAFF.

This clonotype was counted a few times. The CDR3 loop is CASSLKRLAGVSSYNEQFF. In nucleotides, the CDR3 is TGTGCCAGCAGTTTAAAGCGGCTAGCGGGAGTGAGCTCCTACAATGAGCAGTTCTTC. The rearrangement joins TRBV28 to TRBJ2-1; 10 bases match TRBD2. Germline CDR1 is MDHEN and CDR2 is SYDVKM. The CDR3 covers 19 residues. V lost 2 bases, J lost 0 bases, and 10 bases stayed unmatched. Combining the CDR3 with reference TRBV28 and TRBJ2-1 gives the whole variable domain DVKVTQSSRYLVKRTGEKVFLECVQDMDHENMFWYRQDPGLGLRLIYFSYDVKMKEKGDIPEGYSVSREKKERFSLILESASTNQTSMYLCASSLKRLAGVSSYNEQFFGPGTRLTVL.

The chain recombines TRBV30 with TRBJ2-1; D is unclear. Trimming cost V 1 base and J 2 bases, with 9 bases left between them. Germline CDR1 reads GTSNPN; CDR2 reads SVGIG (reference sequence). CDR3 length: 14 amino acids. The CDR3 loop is CAWSDLPAYNEQFF. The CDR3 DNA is TGTGCCTGGAGTGACCTACCCGCCTACAATGAGCAGTTCTTC.

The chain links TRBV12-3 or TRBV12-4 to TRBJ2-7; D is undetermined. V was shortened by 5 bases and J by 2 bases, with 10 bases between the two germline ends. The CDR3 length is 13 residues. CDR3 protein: CASSRTATYEQYF. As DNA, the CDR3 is TGTGCCAGCAGTCGGACGGCAACCTACGAGCAGTACTTC.

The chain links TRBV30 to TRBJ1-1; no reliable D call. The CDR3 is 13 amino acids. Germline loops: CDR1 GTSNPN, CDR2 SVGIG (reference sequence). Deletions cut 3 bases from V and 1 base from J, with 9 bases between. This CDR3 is CAWSPTENTEAFF. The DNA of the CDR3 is TGTGCCTGGAGCCCAACAGAGAACACTGAAGCTTTCTTT.

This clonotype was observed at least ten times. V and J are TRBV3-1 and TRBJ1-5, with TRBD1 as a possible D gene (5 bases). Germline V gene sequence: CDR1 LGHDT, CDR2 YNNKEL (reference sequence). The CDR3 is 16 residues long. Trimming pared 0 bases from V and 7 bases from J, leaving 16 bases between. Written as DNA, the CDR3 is TGTGCCAGCAGCCAAGATCTAGGACGGGGGATCCAGCCCCAGCATTTT. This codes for CASSQDLGRGIQPQHF.

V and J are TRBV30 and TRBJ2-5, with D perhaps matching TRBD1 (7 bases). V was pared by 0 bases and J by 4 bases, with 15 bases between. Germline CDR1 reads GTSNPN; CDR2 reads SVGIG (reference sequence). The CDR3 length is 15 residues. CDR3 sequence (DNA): TGTGCCTGGAGTGTACCCAGGGGGGTAGGAGAGACCCAGTACTTC. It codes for CAWSVPRGVGETQYF.

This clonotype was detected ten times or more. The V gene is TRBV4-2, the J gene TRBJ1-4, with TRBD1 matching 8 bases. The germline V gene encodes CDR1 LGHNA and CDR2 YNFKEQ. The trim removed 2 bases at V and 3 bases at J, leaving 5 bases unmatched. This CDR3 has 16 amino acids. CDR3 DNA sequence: TGTGCCAGCAGCCAAAATCAGGGGGCGGCTAATGAAAAACTGTTTTTT. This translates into CASSQNQGAANEKLFF.

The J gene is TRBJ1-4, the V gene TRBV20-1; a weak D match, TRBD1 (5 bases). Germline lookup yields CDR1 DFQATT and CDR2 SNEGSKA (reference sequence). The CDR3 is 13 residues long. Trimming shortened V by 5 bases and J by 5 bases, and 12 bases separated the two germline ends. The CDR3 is CSAADRDNEKLFF. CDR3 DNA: TGCAGTGCTGCTGACAGAGACAATGAAAAACTGTTTTTT.

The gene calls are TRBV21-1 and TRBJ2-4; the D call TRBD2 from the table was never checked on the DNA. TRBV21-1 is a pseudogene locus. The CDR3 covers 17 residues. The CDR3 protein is CASSKGPYSPAKNIQYF. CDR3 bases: TGTGCCAGCAGCAAAGGGCCCTATTCACCCGCCAAAAACATTCAGTACTTC.